The sequence of this TCR beta chain was determined in a study of blood T cells in healthy people across ages. General study findings and limits: Older individuals had lower TCR beta diversity per million T cells (the decline was roughly linear). Diversity was higher, and naive CD4+ cells more numerous, in long-lived donors than in aged donors. Naive T cell percentage showed a strong correlation with the diversity of TCR beta.

There are 17 residues in the CDR3. V shed 4 bases and J shed 8 bases, with 25 bases lying between them. Germline lookup yields CDR1 SGHRS and CDR2 YFSETQ. This clonotype was found a few times. The target antigen is unknown. It was with a sample-barcoded 5' primer and a J-beta primer mix that a second PCR of about 6 to 11 cycles was run. TCRdb re-called the 5' RACE reads through MiXCR, storing one row per CDR3 protein. The sample lists fewer than 1,000,000 distinct CDR3 sequences, about 42% occurring once. Researchers isolated at least 6 million PBMCs per sample. V and J are TRBV5-1 and TRBJ2-1; the D is unclear. Sequencing was done on a sample of blood. This TCR came from an elderly man in good health. CDR3 protein: CASSTNPPGVGDDEQFF. The CDR3 nucleotides are TGCGCCAGCAGCACGAATCCGCCGGGCGTTGGAGACGATGAGCAGTTCTTC.